Listed here are 24 T cell receptor beta chains from one sample, sequenced in a study of blood T cell repertoires in COVID-19. Profiling relied on immunoSEQ multiplex PCR, and the TCRdb table lists in-frame clones only, not all of them. In the table there are about 200,000 clones, 85% to 90% of which are singletons. The sequencing sample was made of PBMCs or T cells enriched from blood (not recorded which). The receptor set was obtained from a woman aged 40 to 50 in a cohort exposed to, infected with or recovered from COVID-19 (not recorded which).

The CDR3 loop is CASSYGGTGNSPLHF. The CDR3 DNA reads as TGTGCCAGCAGTTACGGCGGGACCGGTAATTCACCCCTCCACTTT. This sequence joins TRBV6-5 and TRBJ1-6, with a tentative D call TRBD1 (5 bases). Deletions cut 2 bases from V and 6 bases from J, with 11 bases between. The CDR3 is made up of 15 amino acids. Germline V gene lookup returns CDR1 MNHEY and CDR2 SVGAGI.

The V and J genes are TRBV5-4 and TRBJ2-7, with 10 bases matching TRBD1. Germline V CDR1 and CDR2: SGHNT, YYREEE (reference sequence). Trimming removed 4 bases from V and 2 bases from J; junction bases left unmatched: 9. The length of the CDR3 is 16 residues. The CDR3 loop is CASSETIDRGPYEQYF. CDR3 sequence (DNA): TGTGCCAGCAGCGAAACTATCGACAGGGGGCCCTACGAGCAGTACTTC.

This clone turned up a few times. This chain uses TRBV7-9 with TRBJ1-2; D call uncertain. Germline CDR1 and CDR2: SEHNR and FQNEAQ (reference sequence). V was trimmed by 6 bases and J by 4 bases, leaving 15 bases between them. The CDR3 is made up of 14 amino acids. CDR3 coding DNA: TGTGCCAGCAGGCCCGGCGGCCCCTCCTATGGCTACACCTTC. It specifies CASRPGGPSYGYTF.

V is TRBV6-1 and J is TRBJ1-4; D not certain. Trimming took off 1 base at V and 4 bases at J, with 16 bases between the two ends. Germline V gene sequence: CDR1 MNHNS, CDR2 SASEGT. This CDR3 spans 17 amino acids. Here the CDR3 reads CASSEEAWRGDNEKLFF. The CDR3 DNA is TGTGCCAGCAGTGAAGAGGCGTGGCGGGGAGATAATGAAAAACTGTTTTTT.

V is TRBV5-1 and J is TRBJ1-1; TRBD1 matches at 8 bases. V dropped 2 bases and J dropped 5; count of bases not matched to a gene: 5. The CDR3 extends over 14 amino acids. CDR1 and CDR2 (germline): SGHRS, YFSETQ. CDR3 sequence: CASSFRGRGTEAFF. The CDR3 DNA is TGCGCCAGCAGCTTCAGGGGGCGCGGGACTGAAGCTTTCTTT.

The CDR3 coding sequence is TGTGCCAGCAGCTTCCCAGATAACACCGGGGAGCTGTTTTTT. Encoded protein: CASSFPDNTGELFF. This chain uses TRBV7-9 with TRBJ2-2, with D unclear. V lost 3 bases and J lost 2, with 7 bases in between. There are 14 residues in the CDR3. In germline, CDR1 is SEHNR, CDR2 FQNEAQ (reference sequence). The whole variable domain, remainder taken from reference TRBV7-9 and TRBJ2-2, is DTGVSQNPRHKITKRGQNVTFRCDPISEHNRLYWYRQTLGQGPEFLTYFQNEAQLEKSRLLSDRFSAERPKGSFSTLEIQRTEQGDSAMYLCASSFPDNTGELFFGEGSRLTVL.

The V gene is TRBV2, the J gene TRBJ1-2; a weak D match, TRBD1 (6 bases). The CDR3 totals 15 residues. V shed 9 bases and J shed 0 bases, with 17 bases lying between them. Looked up from germline, CDR1 is SNHLY and CDR2 is FYNNEI. The DNA for the CDR3 is TGTGCCAGTCCGGGACACCGAATCCCTAACTATGGCTACACCTTC. Residues: CASPGHRIPNYGYTF. Filled out from reference TRBV2 and TRBJ1-2, the complete variable domain reads EPEVTQTPSHQVTQMGQEVILRCVPISNHLYFYWYRQILGQKVEFLVSFYNNEISEKSEIFDDQFSVERPDGSNFTLKIRSTKLEDSAMYFCASPGHRIPNYGYTFGSGTRLTVV.

The V call is TRBV2, the J call TRBJ1-5; weak D call: TRBD1 (5 bases). The CDR3 consists of 13 residues. Trimming stripped 7 bases from V and 4 bases from J, with 11 bases between. Germline V lookup: CDR1 SNHLY, CDR2 FYNNEI. The CDR3 bases are TGTGCCAGCACCACGGAGGGGAATCAGCCCCAGCATTTT. The encoded protein is CASTTEGNQPQHF.

This chain links TRBV7-6 with TRBJ2-5, with 10 bases matching TRBD1. Per germline, CDR1 SGHVS and CDR2 FNYEAQ. Trimming at V came to 5 bases and at J to 4 bases, leaving 10 bases not matched to a gene. The CDR3 consists of 16 residues. In DNA, the CDR3 is TGTGCCAGCAGCCCGCAAGACAGGGGGCAAGGAGAGACCCAGTACTTC. Residues: CASSPQDRGQGETQYF.

This clone came up once. V usage is TRBV5-1 and J usage is TRBJ1-4; TRBD1 agrees at 7 bases. The V gene end was trimmed by 5 bases and the J gene end by 8 bases; junction bases not matched to a gene: 9. CDR1 and CDR2 from the germline V gene are SGHRS and YFSETQ. The CDR3 has 14 amino acids. CDR3 protein: CASSLTGSGEKLFF. The DNA for the CDR3 is TGCGCCAGCAGTTTGACAGGGTCGGGAGAAAAACTGTTTTTT.

This rearrangement joins TRBV7-8 to TRBJ2-3; D is undetermined. Germline CDR1 SGHVS, CDR2 FQNEAQ. The CDR3 is made up of 14 amino acids. Trimming left V 2 bases short and J 2 bases short, with 8 bases between. The CDR3 here is CASSLTIPTDTQYF. DNA for the CDR3: TGTGCCAGCAGCTTAACAATCCCCACAGATACGCAGTATTTT.

The genes are TRBV16 and TRBJ1-5; perhaps TRBD1 as D (5 bases). CDR1 and CDR2 (germline): KGHSY, FQNENV. The CDR3 contains 17 residues. V gave up 1 base and J gave up 1 base, with 14 bases separating them. CDR3 protein: CASSQWVGDTSNQPQHF. The DNA for the CDR3 is TGTGCCAGCAGCCAATGGGTAGGGGATACGAGCAATCAGCCCCAGCATTTT.

The genes are TRBV6-5 and TRBJ2-7; no definite D call. Germline V gene data show CDR1 as MNHEY and CDR2 as SVGAGI. The CDR3 runs 14 residues. The V end was cut by 2 bases, the J end by 2 bases, with 10 bases between. The CDR3 sequence: CASSYAGAAYEQYF. CDR3 sequence (DNA): TGTGCCAGCAGTTACGCAGGTGCCGCCTACGAGCAGTACTTC.

The chain joins TRBV28 to TRBJ1-4; 9 nucleotides agree with TRBD1. This CDR3 has 15 residues. Germline CDR1 reads MDHEN; CDR2 reads SYDVKM. The trim removed 5 bases at V and 3 bases at J, leaving 4 bases unmatched. The DNA of the CDR3 is TGTGCCAGCAGTCGGACAGGGGTTTCTAATGAAAAACTGTTTTTT. Its translation is CASSRTGVSNEKLFF.

V usage is TRBV19 and J usage is TRBJ1-2, with 7 bases matching TRBD1. Germline V gene lookup returns CDR1 LNHDA and CDR2 SQIVND (reference sequence). The V and J ends lost 4 bases and 9 bases, in that order; junction bases with no gene match: 5. The CDR3 length is 12 residues. CDR3 DNA: TGTGCCAGTAGTAACAGGGGCGATAGCTACACCTTC. Translated: CASSNRGDSYTF.

This chain joins TRBV5-1 and TRBJ1-1, with TRBD1 matching over 8 bases. Losses at the gene ends were 4 bases for V and 0 bases for J; bases not matched to a gene: 2. The CDR3 length is 14 residues. The germline CDR1 and CDR2 sequences are SGHRS and YFSETQ. The CDR3 bases are TGCGCCAGCAGCGAACAGGGGGTGAACACTGAAGCTTTCTTT. Encoded protein: CASSEQGVNTEAFF.

This chain joins TRBV10-2 and TRBJ1-2, with no clear D. V gave up 2 bases and J gave up 4 bases, with 8 bases separating them. The CDR3 sequence is 13 residues long. The germline CDR1 and CDR2 sequences are WSHSY and SAAADI. CDR3 protein: CASSEEDIYGYTF. CDR3 nucleotides: TGCGCCAGCAGTGAGGAGGATATCTATGGCTACACCTTC.

The gene calls are TRBV5-1 and TRBJ2-1, with 7 bases matching TRBD2. Germline loops: CDR1 SGHRS, CDR2 YFSETQ. This CDR3 is built from 13 residues. Trimming cost V 2 bases and J 5 bases; bases outside gene matches: 1. In DNA, the CDR3 is TGCGCCAGCAGCTTAACTAGCGACAATGAGCAGTTCTTC. Its translation is CASSLTSDNEQFF.

V and J are TRBV21-1 and TRBJ2-7; whether TRBD1, the table's D call, matches the DNA was not checked. TRBV21-1 is flagged as a pseudogene. The length of the CDR3 is 14 residues. CDR3 coding DNA: TGTGCCAGCAGACCGGGACAGGGGTCGGGTGAGCAGTACTTC. It specifies CASRPGQGSGEQYF.

V usage is TRBV30 and J usage is TRBJ2-6; 8 bases map to TRBD1. With V trimmed by 3 bases and J by 0 bases, 7 bases remained unmatched. The CDR3 consists of 17 residues. From germline, CDR1 is GTSNPN and CDR2 SVGIG (reference sequence). The CDR3 reads CAWSDRGQISGANVLTF. Here the CDR3 DNA reads TGTGCCTGGAGCGACAGGGGCCAGATCTCTGGGGCCAACGTCCTGACTTTC.

V gene TRBV3-1 (or the pseudogene TRBV3-2) combines with J gene TRBJ1-5, with D tentatively TRBD1 (5 bases). CDR3 length equals 14 residues. V was trimmed by 4 bases and J by 7 bases, leaving 14 bases between them. Germline assignment: CDR1 LGHDT and CDR2 YNNKEL (reference sequence). The CDR3 sequence: CASSRGTHVQPQHF. The CDR3 nucleotides read TGTGCCAGCAGCCGAGGGACTCACGTCCAGCCCCAGCATTTT.

This clone was recorded only once. The V and J genes are TRBV28 and TRBJ1-6, with a tentative D call TRBD1 (5 bases). The CDR3 covers 15 residues. CDR1 and CDR2 (germline): MDHEN, SYDVKM. Trimming stripped 2 bases from V and 2 bases from J, with 7 bases between. For the CDR3, the DNA is TGTGCCAGCAGTTTACAGGGAACCTATAATTCACCCCTCCACTTT. Protein product: CASSLQGTYNSPLHF.

This CDR3 reads CASSESPGGETQYF. The CDR3 DNA reads TGCGCCAGCAGTGAGTCCCCGGGGGGGGAGACCCAGTACTTC. V and J are TRBV10-2 and TRBJ2-5; 8 nucleotides agree with TRBD2. The CDR3 has 14 residues. CDR1 is WSHSY, CDR2 SAAADI, per germline. With V trimmed by 0 bases and J by 5 bases, 2 bases remained unmatched.

The rearrangement joins TRBV5-1 to TRBJ2-7; D is possibly TRBD2 (7 bases). The germline CDR1 and CDR2 sequences are SGHRS and YFSETQ. V was cut by 0 bases and J by 4 bases, with 14 bases left in between. This CDR3 contains 15 residues. DNA of the CDR3: TGCGCCAGCAGCTTGGCCATGGCGGGGGCTTACGAGCAGTACTTC. The encoded protein is CASSLAMAGAYEQYF.